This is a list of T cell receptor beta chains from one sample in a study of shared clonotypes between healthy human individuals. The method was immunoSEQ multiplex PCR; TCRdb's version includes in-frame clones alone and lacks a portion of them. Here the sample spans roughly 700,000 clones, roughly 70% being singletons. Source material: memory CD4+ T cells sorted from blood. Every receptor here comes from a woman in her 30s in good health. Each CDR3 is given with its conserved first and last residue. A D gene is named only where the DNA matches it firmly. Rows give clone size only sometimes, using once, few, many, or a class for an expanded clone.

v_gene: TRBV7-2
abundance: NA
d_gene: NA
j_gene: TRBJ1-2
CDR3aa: CASSFYHNGYTF
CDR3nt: TGTGCCAGCAGCTTCTACCACAATGGCTACACCTTC

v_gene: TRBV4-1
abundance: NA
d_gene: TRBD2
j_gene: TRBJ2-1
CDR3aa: CASSQDRGGGLSGEQFF
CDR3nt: TGCGCCAGCAGCCAAGATCGGGGCGGGGGGTTGTCTGGTGAGCAGTTCTTC

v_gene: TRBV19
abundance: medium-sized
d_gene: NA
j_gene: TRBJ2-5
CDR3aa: CASSSYQETQYF
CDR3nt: TGTGCCAGTAGTTCGTACCAAGAGACCCAGTACTTC

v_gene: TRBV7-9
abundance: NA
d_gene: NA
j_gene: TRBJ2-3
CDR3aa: CASSLSAGNGDTQYF
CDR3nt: TGTGCCAGCAGCTTAAGTGCAGGAAACGGCGATACGCAGTATTTT

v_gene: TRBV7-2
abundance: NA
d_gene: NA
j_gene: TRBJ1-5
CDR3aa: CASSLKRGNQPQHF
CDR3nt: TGTGCCAGCAGCCTGAAGAGAGGCAATCAGCCCCAGCATTTT

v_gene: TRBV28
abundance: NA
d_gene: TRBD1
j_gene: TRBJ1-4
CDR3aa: CASGQGGEKLFF
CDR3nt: TGTGCCAGCGGACAGGGAGGTGAAAAACTGTTTTTT

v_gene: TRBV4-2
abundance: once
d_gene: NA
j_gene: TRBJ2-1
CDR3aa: CASSQDLGADYRFF
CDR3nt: TGTGCCAGCAGCCAAGATCTGGGGGCGGACTACCGGTTCTTC

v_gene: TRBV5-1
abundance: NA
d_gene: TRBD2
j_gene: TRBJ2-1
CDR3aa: CASSPLAGREQFF
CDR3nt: TGCGCCAGCAGCCCTCTAGCGGGACGGGAGCAGTTCTTC

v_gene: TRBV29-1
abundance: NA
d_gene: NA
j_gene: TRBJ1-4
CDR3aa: CSVARQKNEKLFF
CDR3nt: TGCAGCGTTGCGCGGCAGAAGAATGAAAAACTGTTTTTT

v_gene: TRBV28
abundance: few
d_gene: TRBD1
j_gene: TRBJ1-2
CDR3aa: CASSLLRGDYGYTF
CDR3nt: TGTGCCAGCAGTCTCCTCAGGGGGGACTATGGCTACACCTTC

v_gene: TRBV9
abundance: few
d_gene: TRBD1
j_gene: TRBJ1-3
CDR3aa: CASSPRDSYFSGNTIYF
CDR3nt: TGTGCCAGCAGCCCGCGGGACAGCTATTTCTCTGGAAACACCATATATTTT

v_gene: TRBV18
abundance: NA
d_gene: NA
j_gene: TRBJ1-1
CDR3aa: CASSPPSTEFQAFF
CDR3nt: TGTGCCAGCTCACCACCATCCACGGAATTTCAAGCTTTCTTT

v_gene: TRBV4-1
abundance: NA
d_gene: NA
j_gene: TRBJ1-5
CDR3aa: CASSQDIMGRPQHF
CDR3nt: TGCGCCAGCAGCCAAGATATCATGGGGCGGCCCCAGCATTTT

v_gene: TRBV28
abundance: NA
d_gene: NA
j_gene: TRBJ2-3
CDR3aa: CASRPTGKGTDTQYF
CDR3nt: TGTGCCAGCAGACCCACGGGGAAGGGCACAGATACGCAGTATTTT

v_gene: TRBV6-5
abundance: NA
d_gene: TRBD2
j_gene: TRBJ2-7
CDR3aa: CASTTSGRAAQYF
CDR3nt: TGTGCCAGCACTACTAGCGGGAGGGCGGCGCAGTACTTC

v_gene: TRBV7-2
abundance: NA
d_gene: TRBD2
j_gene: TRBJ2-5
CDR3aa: CASSQAGGRQETQYF
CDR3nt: TGTGCCAGCAGCCAGGCCGGGGGGAGACAAGAGACCCAGTACTTC

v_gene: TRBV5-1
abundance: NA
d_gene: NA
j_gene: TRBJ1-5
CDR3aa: CASSGLGSSQPQHF
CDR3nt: TGCGCCAGCAGCGGTTTGGGGTCCAGTCAGCCCCAGCATTTT

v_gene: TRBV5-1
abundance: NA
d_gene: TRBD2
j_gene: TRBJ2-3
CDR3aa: CASSLGTSGIDTQYF
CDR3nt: TGCGCCAGCAGCTTGGGGACTAGCGGGATAGATACGCAGTATTTT

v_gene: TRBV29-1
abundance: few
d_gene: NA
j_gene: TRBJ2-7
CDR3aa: CSIPRGYEQYF
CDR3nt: TGCAGCATCCCAAGGGGCTACGAGCAGTACTTC

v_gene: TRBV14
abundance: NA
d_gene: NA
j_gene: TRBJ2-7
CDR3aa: CASSHSGSSYEQYF
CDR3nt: TGTGCCAGCAGCCACTCGGGCAGCTCCTACGAGCAGTACTTC

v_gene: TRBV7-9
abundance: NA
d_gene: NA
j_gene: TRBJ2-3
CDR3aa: CASSLDTADTQYF
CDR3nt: TGTGCCAGCAGCTTAGATACAGCAGATACGCAGTATTTT

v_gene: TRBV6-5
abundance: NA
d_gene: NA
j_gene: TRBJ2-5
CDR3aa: CASSPRRETQYF
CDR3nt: TGTGCCAGCAGCCCTAGAAGGGAGACCCAGTACTTC

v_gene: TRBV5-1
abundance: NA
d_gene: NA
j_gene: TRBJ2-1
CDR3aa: CASSLAGGQQYNEQFF
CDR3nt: TGCGCCAGCAGCTTGGCCGGGGGACAGCAGTACAATGAGCAGTTCTTC

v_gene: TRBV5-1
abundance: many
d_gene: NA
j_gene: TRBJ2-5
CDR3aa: CASSLRQTETQYF
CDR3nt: TGCGCCAGCAGCTTGAGACAGACAGAGACCCAGTACTTC

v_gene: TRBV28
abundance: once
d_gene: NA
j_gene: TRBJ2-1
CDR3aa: CASITSPHNEQFF
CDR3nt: TGTGCCAGCATTACATCACCCCACAATGAGCAGTTCTTC

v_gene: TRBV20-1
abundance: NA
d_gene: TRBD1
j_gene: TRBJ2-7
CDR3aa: CSGGQDYEQYF
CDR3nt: TGCAGTGGAGGACAGGACTACGAGCAGTACTTC

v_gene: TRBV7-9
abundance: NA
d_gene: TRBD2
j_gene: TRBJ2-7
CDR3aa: CASSLVPSGKGEQYF
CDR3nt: TGTGCCAGCAGCTTAGTACCTAGCGGGAAAGGAGAGCAGTACTTC

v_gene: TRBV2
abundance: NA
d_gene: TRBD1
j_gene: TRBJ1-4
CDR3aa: CASSQPGQGASNEKLFF
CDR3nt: TGTGCCAGCAGTCAACCGGGACAGGGGGCTTCTAATGAAAAACTGTTTTTT

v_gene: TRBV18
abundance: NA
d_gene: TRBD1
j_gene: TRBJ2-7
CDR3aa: CASSPGTGMWEQYF
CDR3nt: TGTGCCAGCTCACCCGGGACAGGGATGTGGGAGCAGTACTTC

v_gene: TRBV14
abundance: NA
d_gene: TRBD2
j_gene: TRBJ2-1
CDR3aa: CASSQVPAGGSYNEQFF
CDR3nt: TGTGCCAGCAGCCAAGTACCAGCGGGAGGGAGCTACAATGAGCAGTTCTTC

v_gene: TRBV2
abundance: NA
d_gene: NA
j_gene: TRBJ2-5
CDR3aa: CASSEMLPSGETQYF
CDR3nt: TGTGCCAGCAGTGAGATGCTTCCCTCGGGGGAGACCCAGTACTTC

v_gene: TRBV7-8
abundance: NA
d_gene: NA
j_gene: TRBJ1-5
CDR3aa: CASSRRRITNQPQHF
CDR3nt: TGTGCCAGCAGCCGACGAAGGATCACCAATCAGCCCCAGCATTTT

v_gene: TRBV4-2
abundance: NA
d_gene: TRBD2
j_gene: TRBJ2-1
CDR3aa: CASSQEWTSGPGSLNEQFF
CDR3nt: TGTGCCAGCAGCCAAGAATGGACTAGCGGGCCCGGATCTCTCAATGAGCAGTTCTTC

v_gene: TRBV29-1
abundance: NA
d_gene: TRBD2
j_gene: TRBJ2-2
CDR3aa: CSVVAGYTGELFF
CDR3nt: TGCAGCGTTGTAGCGGGTTACACCGGGGAGCTGTTTTTT

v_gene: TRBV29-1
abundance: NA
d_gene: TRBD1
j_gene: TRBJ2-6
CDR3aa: CSVVTGAGANVLTF
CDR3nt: TGCAGCGTTGTTACAGGGGCTGGGGCCAACGTCCTGACTTTC

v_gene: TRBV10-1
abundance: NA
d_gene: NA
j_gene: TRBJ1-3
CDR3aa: CASQMLSGNTIYF
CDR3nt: TGCGCCAGCCAAATGCTTTCTGGAAACACCATATATTTT

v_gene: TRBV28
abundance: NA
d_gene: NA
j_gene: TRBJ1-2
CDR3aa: CASSSPTGGDGYTF
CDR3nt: TGTGCCAGCAGTTCCCCGACAGGAGGAGATGGCTACACCTTC

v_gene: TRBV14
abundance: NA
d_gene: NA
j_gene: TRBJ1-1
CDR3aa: CASRWGLNTEAFF
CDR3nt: TGTGCCAGCAGATGGGGACTCAACACTGAAGCTTTCTTT

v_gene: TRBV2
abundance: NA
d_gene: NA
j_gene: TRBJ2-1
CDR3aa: CASSEETGFLNEQFF
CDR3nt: TGTGCCAGCAGTGAAGAAACGGGATTCCTAAATGAGCAGTTCTTC

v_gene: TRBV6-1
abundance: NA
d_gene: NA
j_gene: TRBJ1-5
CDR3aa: CASSQGAGVQPQHF
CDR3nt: TGTGCCAGCAGTCAAGGGGCAGGGGTTCAGCCCCAGCATTTT

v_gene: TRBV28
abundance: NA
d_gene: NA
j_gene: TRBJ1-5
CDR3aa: CASSPSDQPQHF
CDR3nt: TGTGCCAGCAGTCCCAGTGATCAGCCCCAGCATTTT

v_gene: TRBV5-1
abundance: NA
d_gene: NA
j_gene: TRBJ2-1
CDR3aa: CASRKPGTSVNEQFF
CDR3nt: TGCGCCAGCAGAAAACCCGGGACATCTGTAAATGAGCAGTTCTTC

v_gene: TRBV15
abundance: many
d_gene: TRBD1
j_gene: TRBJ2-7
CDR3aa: CATSRAVGTGAVEQYF
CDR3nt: TGTGCCACCAGCAGAGCGGTAGGGACAGGGGCCGTAGAGCAGTACTTC

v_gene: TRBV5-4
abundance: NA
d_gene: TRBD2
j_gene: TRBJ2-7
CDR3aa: CASSSWTSGSDEQYF
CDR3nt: TGTGCCAGCAGCTCCTGGACTAGCGGGAGTGACGAGCAGTACTTC

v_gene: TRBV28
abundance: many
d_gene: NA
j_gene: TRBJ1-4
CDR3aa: CASSGGGEKLFF
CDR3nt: TGTGCCAGCTCGGGTGGGGGTGAAAAACTGTTTTTT

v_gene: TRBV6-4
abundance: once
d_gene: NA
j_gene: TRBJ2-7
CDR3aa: CARPGQLLGLNPLGTYEQYF
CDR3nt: TGTGCCAGGCCGGGACAATTACTGGGCCTGAACCCGTTGGGGACGTACGAGCAGTACTTC

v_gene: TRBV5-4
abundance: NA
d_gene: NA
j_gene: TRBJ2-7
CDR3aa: CASSQEWAAGPGSSYEQYF
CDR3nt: TGTGCCAGCAGCCAAGAATGGGCAGCGGGCCCCGGAAGCTCCTACGAGCAGTACTTC

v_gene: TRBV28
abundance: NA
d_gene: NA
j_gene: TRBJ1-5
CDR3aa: CASSLRRTFDQPQHF
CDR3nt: TGTGCCAGCAGTTTGAGAAGGACATTTGATCAGCCCCAGCATTTT

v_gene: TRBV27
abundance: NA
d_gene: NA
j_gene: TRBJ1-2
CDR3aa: CASSFVSGLFRGYTF
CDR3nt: TGTGCCAGCAGTTTTGTCTCAGGGCTGTTTCGGGGCTACACCTTC

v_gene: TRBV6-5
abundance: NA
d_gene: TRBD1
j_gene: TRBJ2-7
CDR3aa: CASSSRGQFAEQYF
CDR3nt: TGTGCCAGCAGTTCCAGGGGGCAATTCGCCGAGCAGTACTTC

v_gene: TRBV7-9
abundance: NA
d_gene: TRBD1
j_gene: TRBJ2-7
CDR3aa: CASSLGQGVYEQYF
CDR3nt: TGTGCCAGCAGCTTGGGACAGGGGGTCTACGAGCAGTACTTC

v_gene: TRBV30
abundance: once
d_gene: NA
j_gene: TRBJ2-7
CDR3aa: CAWSQQAAYEQYF
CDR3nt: TGTGCCTGGAGTCAGCAGGCCGCCTACGAGCAGTACTTC

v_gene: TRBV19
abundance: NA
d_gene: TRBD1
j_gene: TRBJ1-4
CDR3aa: CASGTVSEKLFF
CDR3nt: TGTGCCAGTGGGACAGTCAGTGAAAAACTGTTTTTT

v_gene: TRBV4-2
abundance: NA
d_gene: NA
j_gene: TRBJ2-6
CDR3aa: CASSQEFGRSGANVLTF
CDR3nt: TGTGCCAGCAGCCAAGAATTTGGGCGCTCTGGGGCCAACGTCCTGACTTTC

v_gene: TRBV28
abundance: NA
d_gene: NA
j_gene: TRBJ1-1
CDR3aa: CASSLSSPTEAFF
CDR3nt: TGTGCCAGCAGTTTATCGTCCCCCACTGAAGCTTTCTTT